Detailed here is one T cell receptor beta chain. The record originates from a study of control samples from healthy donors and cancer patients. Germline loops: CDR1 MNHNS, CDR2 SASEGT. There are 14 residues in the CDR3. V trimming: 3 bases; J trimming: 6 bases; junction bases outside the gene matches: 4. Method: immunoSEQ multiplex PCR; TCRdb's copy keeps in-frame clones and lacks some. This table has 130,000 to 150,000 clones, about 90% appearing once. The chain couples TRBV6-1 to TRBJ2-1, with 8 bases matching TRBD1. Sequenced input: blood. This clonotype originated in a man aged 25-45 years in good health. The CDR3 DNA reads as TGTGCCAGCAGTGACGGACAGGGCCCCAATGAGCAGTTCTTC. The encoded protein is CASSDGQGPNEQFF.